This TCR beta chain derives from a study of PD-L1 blockade in urothelial cancer. The time point is: peripheral blood 6 weeks after treatment start. Sampling of each patient yielded between 1 and 8 specimens, collected pretreatment and on-treatment. The protocol was immunoSEQ multiplex PCR, while the TCRdb copy is restricted to in-frame clones and leaves out a portion. The sample carries about 51,000 clones, 85% to 90% recorded once. The germline V gene has CDR1 SGDLS and CDR2 YYNGEE. V lost 4 bases, J lost 5 bases, and 6 bases lay in between. The CDR3 spans 11 residues. The clonotype originates from a man aged 55 to 69 with urothelial cancer. The chain carries TRBV9 and TRBJ1-1, with D maybe TRBD1 (5 bases). This material consisted of PBMCs, taken around atezolizumab (anti-PD-L1) treatment. The CDR3 region has the DNA TGTGCCAGCAGCCAGGGAACTGAAGCTTTCTTT. It is translated as CASSQGTEAFF. Full variable domain (missing parts from reference TRBV9 and TRBJ1-1): DSGVTQTPKHLITATGQRVTLRCSPRSGDLSVYWYQQSLDQGLQFLIQYYNGEERAKGNILERFSAQQFPDLHSELNLSSLELGDSALYFCASSQGTEAFFGQGTRLTVV.